Listed below are T cell receptor beta chains from one sample, sequenced in a study of cytomegalovirus exposure and HLA in healthy donors. This table comes from immunoSEQ multiplex PCR, and its TCRdb copy is limited to in-frame clones, with some not included. The sample shows about 140,000 clones, approximately 80% of them seen only once. Material: PBMCs. The receptors were gathered from a boy aged 2 to 10 in good health and CMV-seronegative. Each CDR3 is given with its conserved first and last residue. Each record gives: clone size, V gene, D gene, J gene, CDR3 DNA, CDR3 protein. D genes are given only for firm matches. Size is stated for part of the rows, as once, few or many counts, or as a class when the clone is expanded.

clone_size: NA; v_call: TRBV7-9; d_call: TRBD2; j_call: TRBJ2-1; cdr3_nt: TGTGCCAGCAGCCACCTAGCGGGACCCTACAATGAGCAGTTCTTC; cdr3_aa: CASSHLAGPYNEQFF
clone_size: NA; v_call: TRBV29-1; d_call: TRBD1; j_call: TRBJ2-5; cdr3_nt: TGCAGCGGCTTCGGACAGGGGGTCACGCAGACCCAGTACTTC; cdr3_aa: CSGFGQGVTQTQYF
clone_size: NA; v_call: TRBV7-9; d_call: NA; j_call: TRBJ1-6; cdr3_nt: TGTGCCAGCAGCCCCAATTTTGCCAGTCCCAATTCACCCCTCCACTTT; cdr3_aa: CASSPNFASPNSPLHF
clone_size: NA; v_call: TRBV7-3; d_call: TRBD1; j_call: TRBJ1-2; cdr3_nt: TGTGCCAGCAGCTTGGTAGGGGGCGGGTCTGGCTACACCTTC; cdr3_aa: CASSLVGGGSGYTF
clone_size: few; v_call: TRBV4-3; d_call: TRBD1; j_call: TRBJ2-3; cdr3_nt: TGCGCCAGCAGCCAAGTTAGGGGGCTAGGAGGCAGTACGCAGTATTTT; cdr3_aa: CASSQVRGLGGSTQYF
clone_size: NA; v_call: TRBV5-1; d_call: NA; j_call: TRBJ2-3; cdr3_nt: TGCGCCAGCAGCTTCCGGGACACCAGCACAGATACGCAGTATTTT; cdr3_aa: CASSFRDTSTDTQYF
clone_size: NA; v_call: TRBV5-1; d_call: NA; j_call: TRBJ2-3; cdr3_nt: TGCGCCAGCAGCTTAGAGCTGAACACGCAGTATTTT; cdr3_aa: CASSLELNTQYF
clone_size: NA; v_call: TRBV29-1; d_call: TRBD1; j_call: TRBJ1-1; cdr3_nt: TGCAGCGTTGCCGGGACAGTCCGGAACACTGAAGCTTTCTTT; cdr3_aa: CSVAGTVRNTEAFF
clone_size: NA; v_call: TRBV19; d_call: TRBD2; j_call: TRBJ2-5; cdr3_nt: TGTGCCAGTAGCCCGAGTTTAGCGGGAGGCCCGGGTTACTTC; cdr3_aa: CASSPSLAGGPGYF
clone_size: NA; v_call: TRBV19; d_call: NA; j_call: TRBJ2-2; cdr3_nt: TGTGCCACCAGAAATACGAACACCGGGGAGCTGTTTTTT; cdr3_aa: CATRNTNTGELFF
clone_size: NA; v_call: TRBV29-1; d_call: NA; j_call: TRBJ1-2; cdr3_nt: TGCAGCGTTGAAGACCTCCCGGGGGACGGCTACACCTTC; cdr3_aa: CSVEDLPGDGYTF
clone_size: NA; v_call: TRBV25-1; d_call: NA; j_call: TRBJ2-7; cdr3_nt: TGTGCCAGCAGTGGCCGGCCCCCCGGGGAGGAGCAGTACTTC; cdr3_aa: CASSGRPPGEEQYF
clone_size: once; v_call: TRBV7-2; d_call: TRBD1; j_call: TRBJ2-7; cdr3_nt: TGTGCCAGCAGCTCGGGGACAGGGGCGGCCTACGAGCAGTACTTC; cdr3_aa: CASSSGTGAAYEQYF
clone_size: NA; v_call: TRBV19; d_call: TRBD1; j_call: TRBJ1-4; cdr3_nt: TGTGCCAGTACTGGGACAGGGGACGAAAAACTGTTTTTT; cdr3_aa: CASTGTGDEKLFF
clone_size: NA; v_call: TRBV28; d_call: NA; j_call: TRBJ1-2; cdr3_nt: TGTGCCAGCAGTTTAATTGGGTACTTCGAGGATGGCTACACCTTC; cdr3_aa: CASSLIGYFEDGYTF
clone_size: NA; v_call: TRBV7-6; d_call: TRBD2; j_call: TRBJ2-1; cdr3_nt: TGTGCCAGCAGCTTAGTCCCGGGGGGAGGCTCCTACAATGAGCAGTTCTTC; cdr3_aa: CASSLVPGGGSYNEQFF
clone_size: NA; v_call: TRBV5-1; d_call: TRBD1; j_call: TRBJ1-6; cdr3_nt: TGCGCCAGCAGCCGAAACCGGGACAGGGGTTCACCCCTCCACTTT; cdr3_aa: CASSRNRDRGSPLHF
clone_size: NA; v_call: TRBV18; d_call: NA; j_call: TRBJ1-3; cdr3_nt: TGTGCCAGCTCACCAACCTCTTTAACGTCCGGACTCCATGGAAACACCATATATTTT; cdr3_aa: CASSPTSLTSGLHGNTIYF
clone_size: NA; v_call: TRBV10-3; d_call: NA; j_call: TRBJ2-2; cdr3_nt: TGTGCCATCAGTGAAGGGGGTTCTACCGGGGAGCTGTTTTTT; cdr3_aa: CAISEGGSTGELFF
clone_size: NA; v_call: TRBV25-1; d_call: NA; j_call: TRBJ2-1; cdr3_nt: TGTGCCAGCAGTGGGCGGGACAGCAATGAGCAGTTCTTC; cdr3_aa: CASSGRDSNEQFF